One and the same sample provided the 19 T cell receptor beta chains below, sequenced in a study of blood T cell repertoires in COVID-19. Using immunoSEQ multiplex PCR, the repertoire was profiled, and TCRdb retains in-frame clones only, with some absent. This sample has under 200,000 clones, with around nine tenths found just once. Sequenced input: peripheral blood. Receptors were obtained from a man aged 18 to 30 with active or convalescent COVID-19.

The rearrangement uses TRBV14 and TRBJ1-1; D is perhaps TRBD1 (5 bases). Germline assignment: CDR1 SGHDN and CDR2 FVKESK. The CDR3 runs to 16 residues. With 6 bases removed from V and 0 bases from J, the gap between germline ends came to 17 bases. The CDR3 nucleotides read TGTGCCAGCAGTTGGATGGGGGGTCGGGTGAACACTGAAGCTTTCTTT. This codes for CASSWMGGRVNTEAFF.

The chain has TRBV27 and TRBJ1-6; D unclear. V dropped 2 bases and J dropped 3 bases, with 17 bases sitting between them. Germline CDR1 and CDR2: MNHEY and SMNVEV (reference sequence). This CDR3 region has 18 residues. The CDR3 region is CASSLTQVPYLYNSPLHF. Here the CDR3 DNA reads TGTGCCAGCAGTTTAACGCAGGTCCCTTACCTCTATAATTCACCCCTCCACTTT.

The CDR3 coding sequence is TGTGCCTGGAGTCGGGCCAGGGTAGGGCTGAACACTGAAGCTTTCTTT. Amino acids: CAWSRARVGLNTEAFF. The rearrangement links TRBV30 to TRBJ1-1, with TRBD1 as a possible D gene (5 bases). Trimming removed 2 bases at V and 0 bases at J, with 16 bases between. Germline values: CDR1 GTSNPN, CDR2 SVGIG (reference sequence). The CDR3 length is 16 residues.

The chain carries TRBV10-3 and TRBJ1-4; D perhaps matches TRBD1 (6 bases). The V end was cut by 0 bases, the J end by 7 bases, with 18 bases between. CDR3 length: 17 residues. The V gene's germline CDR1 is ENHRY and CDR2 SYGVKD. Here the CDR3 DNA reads TGTGCCATCAGTGAGTCTGGACAGACTGAAGGAGGTGAAAAACTGTTTTTT. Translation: CAISESGQTEGGEKLFF.

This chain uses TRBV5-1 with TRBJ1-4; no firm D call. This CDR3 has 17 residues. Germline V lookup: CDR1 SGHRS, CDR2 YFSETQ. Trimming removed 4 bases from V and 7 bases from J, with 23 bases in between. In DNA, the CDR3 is TGCGCCAGCAGCCAAACCCCGAGGTCCCCTTTCGGTGAAAAACTGTTTTTT. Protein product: CASSQTPRSPFGEKLFF.

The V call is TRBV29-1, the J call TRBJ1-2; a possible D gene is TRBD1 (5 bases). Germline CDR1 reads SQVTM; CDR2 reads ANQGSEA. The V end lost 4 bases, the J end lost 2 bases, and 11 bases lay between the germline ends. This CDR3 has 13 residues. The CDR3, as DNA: TGCAGCGTTGGTGTCGGGGGAAACTATGGCTACACCTTC. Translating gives CSVGVGGNYGYTF. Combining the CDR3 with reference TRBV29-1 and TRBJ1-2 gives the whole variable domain SAVISQKPSRDICQRGTSLTIQCQVDSQVTMMFWYRQQPGQSLTLIATANQGSEATYESGFVIDKFPISRPNLTFSTLTVSNMSPEDSSIYLCSVGVGGNYGYTFGSGTRLTVV.

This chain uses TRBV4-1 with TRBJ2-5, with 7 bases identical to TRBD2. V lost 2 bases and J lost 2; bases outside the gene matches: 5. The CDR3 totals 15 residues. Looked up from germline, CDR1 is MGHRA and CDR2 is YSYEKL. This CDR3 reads CASSQFGLEQETQYF. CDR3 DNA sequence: TGCGCCAGCAGCCAATTTGGACTAGAACAAGAGACCCAGTACTTC.

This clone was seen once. The CDR3 is CATAQGDEQFF. Written as DNA, the CDR3 is TGTGCCACGGCCCAGGGGGATGAGCAGTTCTTC. J is TRBJ2-1 and V is TRBV24-1; 7 positions match TRBD1. The J segment lost 8 bases and the V segment lost 10 bases, leaving 4 bases of the junction unmatched. The CDR3 consists of 11 residues. From germline, CDR1 is KGHDR and CDR2 SFDVKD.

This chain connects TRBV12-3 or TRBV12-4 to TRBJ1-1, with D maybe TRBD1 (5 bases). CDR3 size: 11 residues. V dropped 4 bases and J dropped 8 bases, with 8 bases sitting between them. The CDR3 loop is CASSSRQEAFF. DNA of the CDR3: TGTGCCAGCAGTTCGAGACAGGAAGCTTTCTTT.

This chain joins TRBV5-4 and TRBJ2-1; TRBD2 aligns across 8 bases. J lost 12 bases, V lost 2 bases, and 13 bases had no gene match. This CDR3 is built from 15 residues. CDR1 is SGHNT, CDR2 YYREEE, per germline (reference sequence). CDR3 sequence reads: CASSFSGTSFSVQFF. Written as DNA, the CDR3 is TGTGCCAGCAGCTTTTCGGGGACTAGTTTCTCGGTGCAGTTCTTC.

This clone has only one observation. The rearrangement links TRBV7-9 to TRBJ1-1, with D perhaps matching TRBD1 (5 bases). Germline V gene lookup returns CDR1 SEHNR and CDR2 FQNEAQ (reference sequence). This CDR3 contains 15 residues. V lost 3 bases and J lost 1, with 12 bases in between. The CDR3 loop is CASSFWGRTNTEAFF. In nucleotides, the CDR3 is TGTGCCAGCAGCTTTTGGGGCAGGACGAACACTGAAGCTTTCTTT.

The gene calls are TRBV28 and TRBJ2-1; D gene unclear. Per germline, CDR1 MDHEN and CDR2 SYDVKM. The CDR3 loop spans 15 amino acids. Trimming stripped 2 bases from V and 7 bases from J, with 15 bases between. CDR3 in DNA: TGTGCCAGCAGTTTAGCTTCCCAGGTTCGGAATGAGCAGTTCTTC. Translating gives CASSLASQVRNEQFF.

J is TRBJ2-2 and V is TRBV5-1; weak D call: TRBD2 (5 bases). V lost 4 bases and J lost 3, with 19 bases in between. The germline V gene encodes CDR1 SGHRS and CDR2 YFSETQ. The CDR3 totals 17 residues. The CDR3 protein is CASSRYLNPRDTGELFF. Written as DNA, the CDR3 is TGCGCCAGCAGCCGTTACTTAAATCCGAGGGACACCGGGGAGCTGTTTTTT. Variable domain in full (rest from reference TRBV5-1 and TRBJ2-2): KAGVTQTPRYLIKTRGQQVTLSCSPISGHRSVSWYQQTPGQGLQFLFEYFSETQRNKGNFPGRFSGRQFSNSRSEMNVSTLELGDSALYLCASSRYLNPRDTGELFFGEGSRLTVL.

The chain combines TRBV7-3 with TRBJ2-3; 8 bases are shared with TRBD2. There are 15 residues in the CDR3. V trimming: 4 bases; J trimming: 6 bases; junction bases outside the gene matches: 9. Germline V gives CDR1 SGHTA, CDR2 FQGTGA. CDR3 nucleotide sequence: TGTGCCAGCAGCTATAGCGGGGACCGCCTTGATACGCAGTATTTT. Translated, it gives CASSYSGDRLDTQYF.

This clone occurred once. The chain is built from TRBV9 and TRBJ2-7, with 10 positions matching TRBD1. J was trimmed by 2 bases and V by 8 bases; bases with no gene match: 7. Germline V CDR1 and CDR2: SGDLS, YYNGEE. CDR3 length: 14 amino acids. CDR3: CASAAGTGAYEQYF. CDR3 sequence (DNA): TGTGCCAGTGCCGCCGGGACAGGGGCCTACGAGCAGTACTTC.

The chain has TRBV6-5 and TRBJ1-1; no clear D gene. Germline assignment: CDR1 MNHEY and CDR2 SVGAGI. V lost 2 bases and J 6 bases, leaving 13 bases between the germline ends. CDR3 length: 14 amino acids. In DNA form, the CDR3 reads TGTGCCAGCAGTTACGTACGGGGTGGCGCTGAAGCTTTCTTT. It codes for CASSYVRGGAEAFF.

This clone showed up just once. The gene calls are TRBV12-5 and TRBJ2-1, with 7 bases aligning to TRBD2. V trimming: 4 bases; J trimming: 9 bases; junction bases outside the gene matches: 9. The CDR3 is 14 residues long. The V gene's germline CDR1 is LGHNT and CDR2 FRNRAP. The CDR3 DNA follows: TGTGCTAGTGGTTGGGAGGGCGGTCTAACTGAGCAGTTCTTC. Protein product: CASGWEGGLTEQFF. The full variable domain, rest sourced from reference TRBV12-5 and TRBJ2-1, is DARVTQTPRHKVTEMGQEVTMRCQPILGHNTVFWYRQTMMQGLELLAYFRNRAPLDDSGMPKDRFSAEMPDATLATLKIQPSEPRDSAVYFCASGWEGGLTEQFFGPGTRLTVL.

The DNA for the CDR3 is TGTGCCACCAGCAGAGACAGGCACTCTGGGGCCAACGTCCTGACTTTC. As protein: CATSRDRHSGANVLTF. The rearrangement links TRBV15 to TRBJ2-6, with D unclear. The V end was cut by 0 bases, the J end by 0 bases, with 6 bases between. CDR1 and CDR2 (germline): LNHNV, YYDKDF (reference sequence). This CDR3 is built from 16 residues.

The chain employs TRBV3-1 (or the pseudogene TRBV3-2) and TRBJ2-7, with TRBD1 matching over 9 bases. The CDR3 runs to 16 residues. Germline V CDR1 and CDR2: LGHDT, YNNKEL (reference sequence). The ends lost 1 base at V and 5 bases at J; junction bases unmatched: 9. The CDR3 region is CASSQGCTGGADEQYF. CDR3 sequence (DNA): TGTGCCAGCAGCCAAGGATGCACAGGGGGCGCCGACGAGCAGTACTTC.